The rows below give T cell receptor beta chains drawn from one sample of a study of T-cell memory formation after mild COVID-19. A single record per CDR3 protein comes from TCRdb applying MiXCR to the 5' RACE reads. Among about 38,000 distinct CDR3 sequences listed, roughly 10% were seen once. The source material was PBMCs or a T cell subset sorted from them (not recorded which). All receptors derive from a young man who had mild COVID-19 (a few samples of this study predate the infection). Cell type and time point are not known. Each CDR3 is given with its conserved first and last residue. The D gene is left open where the match is weak. Size is stated for part of the rows, as once, few or many counts, or as a class when the clone is expanded.

v_call	d_call	clone_size	j_call	cdr3_nt	cdr3_aa
TRBV30	TRBD2	.	TRBJ2-1	TGTGCCTGGGCGCCCCTAGCGGGGGGGCCGGATGAGCAGTTCTTC	CAWAPLAGGPDEQFF
TRBV30	.	many	TRBJ2-5	TGTGCCTGGAATCAGGAAGAGACCCAGTACTTC	CAWNQEETQYF
TRBV4-1	.	once	TRBJ2-1	TGCGCCAGCAGCCAAGCGGAGCGGGTGAGCTACTACAATGAGCAGTTCTTC	CASSQAERVSYYNEQFF
TRBV2	TRBD2	many	TRBJ2-1	TGTGCCAGCCGCTCTAGCGGGGGCTTCAATGAGCAGTTCTTC	CASRSSGGFNEQFF
TRBV12-3/TRBV12-4	.	.	TRBJ1-3	TGTGCCAGCAGTTCCCGGGGGGCTGGAAACACCATATATTTT	CASSSRGAGNTIYF
TRBV10-3	TRBD2	many	TRBJ2-2	TGTGCCATCAGCCCCGGCGGGGGTTTGGACACCGGGGAGCTGTTTTTT	CAISPGGGLDTGELFF
TRBV29-1	.	many	TRBJ1-4	TGCAGCGTTGAAGCCCGGAATGCAACTAATGAAAAACTGTTTTTT	CSVEARNATNEKLFF
TRBV7-6	TRBD1	many	TRBJ1-1	TGTGCCAGCAGCTTAGCGTCCGGGACAGGGCGGAACACTGAAGCTTTCTTT	CASSLASGTGRNTEAFF
TRBV12-3/TRBV12-4	.	.	TRBJ2-1	TGTGCCAGCAGTTTAGGGACCCTCGATCGGGTCCACAATGAGCAGTTCTTC	CASSLGTLDRVHNEQFF
TRBV20-1	TRBD2	many	TRBJ2-1	TGCAGTGGTGGGGGGGAAAGCAGCTCCTACAATGAGCAGTTCTTC	CSGGGESSSYNEQFF
TRBV5-1	.	many	TRBJ1-1	TGCGCCAGCAGCTTCGACAGTAACACTGAAGCTTTCTTT	CASSFDSNTEAFF
TRBV20-1	.	many	TRBJ1-2	TGCAGTGCTAGAGATTCGGGCAGGGCTAACTATGGCTACACCTTC	CSARDSGRANYGYTF
TRBV5-1	.	many	TRBJ1-2	TGCGCCAGCAGCTTGGAACGGTTGAATGGCTACACCTTC	CASSLERLNGYTF
TRBV12-3/TRBV12-4	TRBD2	many	TRBJ2-7	TGTGCCAGCAGCCCTACAATAGCGGGGGGCTACGAGCAGTACTTC	CASSPTIAGGYEQYF
TRBV20-1	.	many	TRBJ1-2	TGCAGTGCTACAGGGTCGGGTGGCTACACCTTC	CSATGSGGYTF
TRBV20-1	.	many	TRBJ2-1	TGCAGTGCCTCGTCGACTTTCGACTACAATGAGCAGTTCTTC	CSASSTFDYNEQFF
TRBV6-2/TRBV6-3	TRBD1	many	TRBJ1-1	TGTGCCAGCAGTGACACAGGGGGCGCCCAAGAAGCTTTCTTT	CASSDTGGAQEAFF